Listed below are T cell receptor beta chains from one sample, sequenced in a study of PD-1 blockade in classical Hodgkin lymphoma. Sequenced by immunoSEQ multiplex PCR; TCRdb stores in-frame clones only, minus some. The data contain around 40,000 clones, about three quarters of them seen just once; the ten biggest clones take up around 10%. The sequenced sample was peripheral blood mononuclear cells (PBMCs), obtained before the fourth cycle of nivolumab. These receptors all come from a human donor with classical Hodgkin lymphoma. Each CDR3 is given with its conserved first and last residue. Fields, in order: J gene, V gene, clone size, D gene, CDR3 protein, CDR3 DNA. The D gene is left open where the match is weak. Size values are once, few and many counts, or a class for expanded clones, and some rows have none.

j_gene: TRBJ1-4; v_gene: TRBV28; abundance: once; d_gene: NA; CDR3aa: CASSPGGGTNEKLFF; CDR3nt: TGTGCCAGCAGTCCCGGGGGGGGGACTAATGAAAAACTGTTTTTT
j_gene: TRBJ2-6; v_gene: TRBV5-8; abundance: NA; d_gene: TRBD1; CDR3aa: CATRQGPGANVLTF; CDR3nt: TGTGCCACCCGACAGGGTCCTGGGGCCAACGTCCTGACTTTC
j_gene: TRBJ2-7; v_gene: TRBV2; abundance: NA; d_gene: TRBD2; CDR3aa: CASSVTSLSSYEQYF; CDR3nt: TGTGCCAGCAGTGTGACTAGCCTCAGCTCCTACGAGCAGTACTTC
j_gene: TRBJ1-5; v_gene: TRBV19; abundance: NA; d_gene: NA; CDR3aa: CASSPWARGYQPQHF; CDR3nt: TGTGCCAGTAGTCCCTGGGCCCGAGGGTATCAGCCCCAGCATTTT
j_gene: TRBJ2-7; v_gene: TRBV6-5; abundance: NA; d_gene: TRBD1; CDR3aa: CASSYMRDRSYEQYF; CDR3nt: TGTGCCAGCAGTTACATGAGGGACAGGAGCTACGAGCAGTACTTC
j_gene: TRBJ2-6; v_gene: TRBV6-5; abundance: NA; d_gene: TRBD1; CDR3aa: CASRTGEPGANVLTF; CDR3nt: TGTGCCAGCAGGACAGGGGAGCCGGGGGCCAACGTCCTGACTTTC
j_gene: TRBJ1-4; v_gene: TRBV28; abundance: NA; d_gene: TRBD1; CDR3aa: CASSSPGQGNEKLFF; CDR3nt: TGTGCCAGCAGTTCCCCGGGACAGGGGAACGAAAAACTGTTTTTT
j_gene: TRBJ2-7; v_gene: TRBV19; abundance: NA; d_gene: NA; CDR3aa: CASRHDREAYEQYF; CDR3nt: TGTGCCAGTAGGCACGACAGGGAGGCATACGAGCAGTACTTC
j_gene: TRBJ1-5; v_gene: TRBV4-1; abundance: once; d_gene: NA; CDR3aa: CASSQEGGRNQPQHF; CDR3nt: TGCGCCAGCAGCCAAGAGGGCGGGAGGAATCAGCCCCAGCATTTT
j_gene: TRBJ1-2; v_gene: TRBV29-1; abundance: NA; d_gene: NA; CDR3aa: CSGTLGGSYTF; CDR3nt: TGCAGCGGTACCTTGGGGGGAAGCTACACCTTC
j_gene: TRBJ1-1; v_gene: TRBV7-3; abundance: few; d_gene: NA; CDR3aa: CASSSVGGLNTEAFF; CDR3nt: TGTGCCAGCAGCTCGGTTGGAGGGTTGAACACTGAAGCTTTCTTT
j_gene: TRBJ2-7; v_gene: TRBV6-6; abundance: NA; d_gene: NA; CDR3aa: CASSASPDRQYF; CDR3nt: TGTGCCAGCAGCGCTTCTCCGGACAGGCAGTACTTC
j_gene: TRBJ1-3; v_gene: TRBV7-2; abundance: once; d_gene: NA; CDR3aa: CASSLYARDTIYF; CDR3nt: TGTGCCAGCAGCTTATATGCCCGGGACACCATATATTTT
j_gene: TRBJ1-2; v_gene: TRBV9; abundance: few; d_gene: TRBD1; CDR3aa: CASSVARTGYGYTF; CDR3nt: TGTGCCAGCAGCGTAGCTCGGACAGGCTATGGCTACACCTTC
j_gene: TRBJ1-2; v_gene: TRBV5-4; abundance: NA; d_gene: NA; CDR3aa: CASSLLDSTNYGYTF; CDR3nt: TGTGCCAGCAGTTTGCTGGACAGCACTAACTATGGCTACACCTTC
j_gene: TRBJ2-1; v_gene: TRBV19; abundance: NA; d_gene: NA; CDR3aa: CASSIRVNEQFF; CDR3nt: TGTGCCAGTAGTATTCGGGTAAATGAGCAGTTCTTC
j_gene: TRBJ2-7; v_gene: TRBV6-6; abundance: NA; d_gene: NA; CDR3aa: CASSLRSGTNYEQYF; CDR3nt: TGTGCCAGCAGCCTCCGGTCAGGCACCAACTACGAGCAGTACTTC
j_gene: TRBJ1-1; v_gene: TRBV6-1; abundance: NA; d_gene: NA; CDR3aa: CASSDRVVEAFF; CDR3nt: TGTGCCAGCAGTGACAGGGTGGTTGAAGCTTTCTTT